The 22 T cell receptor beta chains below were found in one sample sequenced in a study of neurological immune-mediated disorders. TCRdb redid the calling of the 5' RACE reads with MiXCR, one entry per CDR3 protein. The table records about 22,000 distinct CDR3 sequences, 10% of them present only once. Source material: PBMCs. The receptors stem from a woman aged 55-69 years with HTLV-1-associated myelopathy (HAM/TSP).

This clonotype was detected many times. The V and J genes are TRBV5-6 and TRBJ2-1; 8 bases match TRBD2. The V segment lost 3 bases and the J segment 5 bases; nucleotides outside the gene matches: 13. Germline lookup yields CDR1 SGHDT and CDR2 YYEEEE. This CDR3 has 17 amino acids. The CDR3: CASSSRLLAGLHNEQFF. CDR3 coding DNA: TGTGCCAGCAGCTCCCGCCTCCTAGCGGGTCTCCACAATGAGCAGTTCTTC.

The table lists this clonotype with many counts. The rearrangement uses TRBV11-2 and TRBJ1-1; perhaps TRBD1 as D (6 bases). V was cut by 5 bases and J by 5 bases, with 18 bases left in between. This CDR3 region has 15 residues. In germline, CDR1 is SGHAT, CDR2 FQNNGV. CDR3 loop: CASSPRGGLGTEAFF. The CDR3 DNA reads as TGTGCCAGCAGCCCCCGGGGGGGGCTTGGGACTGAAGCTTTCTTT. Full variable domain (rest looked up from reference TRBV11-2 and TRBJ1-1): EAGVAQSPRYKIIEKRQSVAFWCNPISGHATLYWYQQILGQGPKLLIQFQNNGVVDDSQLPKDRFSAERLKGVDSTLKIQPAKLEDSAVYLCASSPRGGLGTEAFFGQGTRLTVV.

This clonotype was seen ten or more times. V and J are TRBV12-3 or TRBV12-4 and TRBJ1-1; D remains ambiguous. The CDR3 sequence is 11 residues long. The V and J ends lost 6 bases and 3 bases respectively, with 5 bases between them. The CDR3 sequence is CASSRYTEAFF. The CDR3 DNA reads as TGTGCCAGCAGCCGATACACTGAAGCTTTCTTT.

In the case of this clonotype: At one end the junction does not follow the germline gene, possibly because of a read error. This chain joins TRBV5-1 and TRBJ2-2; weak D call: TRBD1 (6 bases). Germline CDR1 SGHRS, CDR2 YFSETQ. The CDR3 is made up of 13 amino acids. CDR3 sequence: CASSFRDTWELFF. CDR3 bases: TGCGCCAGTAGCTTTAGGGACACCTGGGAGCTGTTTTTT.

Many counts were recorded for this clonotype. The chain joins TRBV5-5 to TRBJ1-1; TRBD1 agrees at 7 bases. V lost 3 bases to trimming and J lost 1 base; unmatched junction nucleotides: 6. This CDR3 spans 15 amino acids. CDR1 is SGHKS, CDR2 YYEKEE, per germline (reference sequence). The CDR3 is CASSYQGEQNTEAFF. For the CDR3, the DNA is TGTGCCAGCAGCTACCAGGGGGAACAGAACACTGAAGCTTTCTTT.

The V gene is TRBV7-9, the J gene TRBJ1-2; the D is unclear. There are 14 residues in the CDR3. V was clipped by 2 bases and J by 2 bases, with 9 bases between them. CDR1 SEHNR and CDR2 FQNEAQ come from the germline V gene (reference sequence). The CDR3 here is CASSLLDENYGYTF. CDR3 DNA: TGTGCCAGCAGCTTATTAGACGAGAACTATGGCTACACCTTC.

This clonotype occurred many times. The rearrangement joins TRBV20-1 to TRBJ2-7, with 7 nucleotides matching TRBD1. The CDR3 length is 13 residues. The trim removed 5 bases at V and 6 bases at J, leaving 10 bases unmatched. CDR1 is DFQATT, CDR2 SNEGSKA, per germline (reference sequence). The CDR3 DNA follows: TGCAGTGCTCCGACACCAGGGGGAAGCGAGCAGTACTTC. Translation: CSAPTPGGSEQYF.

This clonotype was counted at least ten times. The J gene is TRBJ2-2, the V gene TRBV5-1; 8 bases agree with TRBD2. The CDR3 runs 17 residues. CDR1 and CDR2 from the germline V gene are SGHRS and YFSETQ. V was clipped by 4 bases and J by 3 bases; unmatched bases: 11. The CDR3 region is CASSPSSGLGYTGELFF. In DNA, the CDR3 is TGCGCCAGCAGCCCGAGCTCGGGACTAGGATACACCGGGGAGCTGTTTTTT.

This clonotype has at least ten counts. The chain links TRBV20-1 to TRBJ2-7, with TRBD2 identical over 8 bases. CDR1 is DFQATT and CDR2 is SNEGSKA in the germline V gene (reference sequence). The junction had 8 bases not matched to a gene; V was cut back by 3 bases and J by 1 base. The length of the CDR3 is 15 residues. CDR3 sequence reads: CSASRGRGASYEQYF. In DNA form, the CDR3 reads TGCAGTGCTAGCCGGGGGCGGGGGGCTTCCTACGAGCAGTACTTC.

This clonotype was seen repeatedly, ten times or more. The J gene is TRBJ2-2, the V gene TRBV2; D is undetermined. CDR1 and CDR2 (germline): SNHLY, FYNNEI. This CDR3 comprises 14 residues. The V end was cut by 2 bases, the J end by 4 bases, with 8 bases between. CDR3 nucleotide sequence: TGTGCCAGCAGTGAAAAGCACAGCACCGGGGAGCTGTTTTTT. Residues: CASSEKHSTGELFF.

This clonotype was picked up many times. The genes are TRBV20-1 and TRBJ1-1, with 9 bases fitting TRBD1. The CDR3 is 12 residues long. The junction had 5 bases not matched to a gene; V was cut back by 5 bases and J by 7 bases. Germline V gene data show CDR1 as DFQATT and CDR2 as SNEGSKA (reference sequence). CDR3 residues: CSAGPDRGEAFF. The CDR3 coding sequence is TGCAGTGCTGGACCGGACAGGGGTGAAGCTTTCTTT.

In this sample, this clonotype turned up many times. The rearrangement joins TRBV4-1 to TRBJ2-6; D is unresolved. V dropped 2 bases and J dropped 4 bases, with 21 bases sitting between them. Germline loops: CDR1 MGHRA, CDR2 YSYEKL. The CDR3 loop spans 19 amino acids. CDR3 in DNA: TGCGCCAGCAGCCAATCCTCGGGCCAGGCTCCTCTGGGGGCCAACGTCCTGACTTTC. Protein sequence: CASSQSSGQAPLGANVLTF.

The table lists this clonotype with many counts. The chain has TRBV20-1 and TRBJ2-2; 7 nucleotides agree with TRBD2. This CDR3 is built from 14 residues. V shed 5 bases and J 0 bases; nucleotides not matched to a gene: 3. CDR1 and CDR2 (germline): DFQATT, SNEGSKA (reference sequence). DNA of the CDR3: TGCAGTGCTCTGGGGGGGGCGAACACCGGGGAGCTGTTTTTT. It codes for CSALGGANTGELFF.

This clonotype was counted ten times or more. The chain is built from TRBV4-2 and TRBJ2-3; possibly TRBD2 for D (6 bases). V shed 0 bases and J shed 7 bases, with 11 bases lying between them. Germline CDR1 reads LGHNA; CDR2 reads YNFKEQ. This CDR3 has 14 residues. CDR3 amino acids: CASSQDRGSHTQYF. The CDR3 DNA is TGTGCCAGCAGCCAAGATCGGGGGAGTCATACGCAGTATTTT.

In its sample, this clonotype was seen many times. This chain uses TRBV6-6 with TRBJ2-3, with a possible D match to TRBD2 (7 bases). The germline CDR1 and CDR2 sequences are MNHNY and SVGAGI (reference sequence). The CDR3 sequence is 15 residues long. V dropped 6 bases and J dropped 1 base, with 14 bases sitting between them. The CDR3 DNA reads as TGTGCCAGCAGACAAACAGGGAGGGGCACAGATACGCAGTATTTT. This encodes CASRQTGRGTDTQYF.

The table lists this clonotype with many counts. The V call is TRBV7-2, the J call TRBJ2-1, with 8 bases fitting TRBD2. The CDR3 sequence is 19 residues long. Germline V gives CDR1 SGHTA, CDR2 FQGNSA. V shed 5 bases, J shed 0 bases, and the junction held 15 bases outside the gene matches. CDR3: CASSPNSFSGGYSYNEQFF. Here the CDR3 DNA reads TGTGCCAGCAGCCCAAACTCTTTCAGCGGGGGTTACTCCTACAATGAGCAGTTCTTC.

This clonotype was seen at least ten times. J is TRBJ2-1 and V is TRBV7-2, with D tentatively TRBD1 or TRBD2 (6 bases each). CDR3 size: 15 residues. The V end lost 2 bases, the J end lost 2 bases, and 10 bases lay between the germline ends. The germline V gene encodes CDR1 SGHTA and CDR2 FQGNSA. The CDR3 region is CASSLNGGTYNEQFF. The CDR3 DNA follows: TGTGCCAGCAGCTTAAACGGGGGCACCTACAATGAGCAGTTCTTC.

The CDR3 reads CASSLPRMGEGETGELFF. CDR3 nucleotide sequence: TGTGCCAGCAGTTTACCTCGGATGGGCGAGGGGGAGACCGGGGAGCTGTTTTTT. J is TRBJ2-2 and V is TRBV12-3 or TRBV12-4, with a possible D match to TRBD1 (6 bases). This CDR3 is built from 18 residues. V was clipped by 2 bases and J by 5 bases, with 21 bases between them.

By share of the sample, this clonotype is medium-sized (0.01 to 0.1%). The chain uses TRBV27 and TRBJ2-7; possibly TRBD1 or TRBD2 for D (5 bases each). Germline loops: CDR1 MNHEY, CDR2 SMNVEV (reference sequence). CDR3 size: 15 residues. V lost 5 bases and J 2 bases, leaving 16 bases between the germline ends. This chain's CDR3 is CASSKKEGSTYEQYF. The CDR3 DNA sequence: TGTGCCAGCAGTAAAAAAGAGGGGTCGACCTACGAGCAGTACTTC.

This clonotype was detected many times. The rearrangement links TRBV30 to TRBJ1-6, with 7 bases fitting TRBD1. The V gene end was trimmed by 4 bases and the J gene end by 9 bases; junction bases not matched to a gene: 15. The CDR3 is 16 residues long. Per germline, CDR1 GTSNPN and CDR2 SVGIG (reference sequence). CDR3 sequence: CAWTPGQRGGASPLHF. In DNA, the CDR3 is TGTGCCTGGACTCCGGGACAGCGAGGGGGTGCTTCACCCCTCCACTTT.

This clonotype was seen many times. CDR3 bases: TGCAGTGCTCTCAGGCGGGGGGCAGACAATCAGCCCCAGCATTTT. Translating gives CSALRRGADNQPQHF. This sequence joins TRBV20-1 and TRBJ1-5, with D maybe TRBD1 (6 bases). V was trimmed by 5 bases and J by 3 bases, leaving 17 bases between them. Germline loops: CDR1 DFQATT, CDR2 SNEGSKA (reference sequence). The CDR3 is 15 residues long.

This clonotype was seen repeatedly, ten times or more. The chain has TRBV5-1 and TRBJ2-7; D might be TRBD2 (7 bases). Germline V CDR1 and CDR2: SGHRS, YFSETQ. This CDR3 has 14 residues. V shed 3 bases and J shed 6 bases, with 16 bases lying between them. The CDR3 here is CASSWGPGGFEQYF. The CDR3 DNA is TGCGCCAGCAGCTGGGGGCCGGGGGGCTTCGAGCAGTACTTC.